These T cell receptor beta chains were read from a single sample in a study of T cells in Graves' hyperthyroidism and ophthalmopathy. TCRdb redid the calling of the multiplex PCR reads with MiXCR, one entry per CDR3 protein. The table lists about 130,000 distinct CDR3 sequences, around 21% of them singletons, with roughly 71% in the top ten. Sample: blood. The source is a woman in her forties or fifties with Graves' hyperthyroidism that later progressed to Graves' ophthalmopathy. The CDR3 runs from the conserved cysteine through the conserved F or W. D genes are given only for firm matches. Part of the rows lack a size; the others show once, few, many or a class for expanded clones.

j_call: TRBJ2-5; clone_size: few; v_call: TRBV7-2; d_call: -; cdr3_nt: TGTGCCAGCAGCTTGTACAGGTATTCCGCGGAGACCCAGTACTTC; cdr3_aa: CASSLYRYSAETQYF
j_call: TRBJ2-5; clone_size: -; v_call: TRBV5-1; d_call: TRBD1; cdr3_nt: TGCGCCAGCAACTCCGGACAGGGGTGGCAAGAGACCCAGTACTTC; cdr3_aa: CASNSGQGWQETQYF
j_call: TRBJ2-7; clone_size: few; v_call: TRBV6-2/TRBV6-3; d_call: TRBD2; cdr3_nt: TGTGCCAGCAGGACTAGCGGGAGGTTAACCTACGAGCAGTACTTC; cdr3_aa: CASRTSGRLTYEQYF
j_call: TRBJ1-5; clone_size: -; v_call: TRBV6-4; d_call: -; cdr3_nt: TGTGCCAGCATCGGGGCAGGGGATAGCAATCAGCCCCAGCATTTT; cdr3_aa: CASIGAGDSNQPQHF
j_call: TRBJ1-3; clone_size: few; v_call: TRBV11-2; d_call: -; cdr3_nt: TGTGCCAGCAGCCCTCCGGGCGCGTCTGGAAACACCATATATTTT; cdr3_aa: CASSPPGASGNTIYF
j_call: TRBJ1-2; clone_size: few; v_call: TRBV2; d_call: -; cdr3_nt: TGTGCCAGCGATGGACAGAATAACTATGGCTACACCTTC; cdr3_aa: CASDGQNNYGYTF
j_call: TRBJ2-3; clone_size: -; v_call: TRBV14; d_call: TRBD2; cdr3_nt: TGTGCCAGCAGCCCGACCATAGCGGGAGCAGATACGCAGTATTTT; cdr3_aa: CASSPTIAGADTQYF
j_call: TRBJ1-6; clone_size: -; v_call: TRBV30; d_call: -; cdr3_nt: TGTGCCTGGAGTGCGGTAACGAGAGATTCACCCCTCCACTTT; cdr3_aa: CAWSAVTRDSPLHF
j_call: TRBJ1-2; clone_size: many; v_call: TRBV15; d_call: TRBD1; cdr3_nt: TGTGCCACCAGCAGAGACGGGACAGTGGCTTACTATGGCTACACCTTC; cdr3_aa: CATSRDGTVAYYGYTF
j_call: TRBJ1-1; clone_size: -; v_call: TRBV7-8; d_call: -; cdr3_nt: TGTGCCAGCAGCTTAGCCCTGACAGGGAACACTGAAGCTTTCTTT; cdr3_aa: CASSLALTGNTEAFF
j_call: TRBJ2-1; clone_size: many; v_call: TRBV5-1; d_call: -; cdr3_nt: TGCGCCAGCAGCTTGGGGCCCGGGGTCTACAATGAGCAGTTCTTC; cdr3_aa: CASSLGPGVYNEQFF
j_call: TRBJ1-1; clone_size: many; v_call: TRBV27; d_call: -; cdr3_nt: TGTGCCAGCACCAAAATCCCGGGGCGGGGCACTGAAGCTTTCTTT; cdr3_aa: CASTKIPGRGTEAFF
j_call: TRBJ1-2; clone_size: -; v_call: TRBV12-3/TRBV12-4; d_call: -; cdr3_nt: TGTGCCAGCAGTTTAGACATCCAGAGGACCTATGGCTACACCTTC; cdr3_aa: CASSLDIQRTYGYTF
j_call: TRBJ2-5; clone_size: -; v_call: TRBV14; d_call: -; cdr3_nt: TGTGCCAGCAGCCAACAGAACCAAGAGACCCAGTACTTC; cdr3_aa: CASSQQNQETQYF
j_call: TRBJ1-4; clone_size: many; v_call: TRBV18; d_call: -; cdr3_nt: TGTGCCAGCTCACCCGACGGAGCAACTAATGAAAAACTGTTTTTT; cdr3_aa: CASSPDGATNEKLFF
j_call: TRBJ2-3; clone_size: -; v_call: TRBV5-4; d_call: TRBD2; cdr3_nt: TGTGCCAGCTCCGGGAGGGGCCTTAGCACAGATACGCAGTATTTT; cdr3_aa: CASSGRGLSTDTQYF
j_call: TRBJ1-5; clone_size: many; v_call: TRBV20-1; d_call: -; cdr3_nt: TGCAGTGCTAATCCCCCGGGACCCTATCAGCCCCAGCATTTT; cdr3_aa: CSANPPGPYQPQHF
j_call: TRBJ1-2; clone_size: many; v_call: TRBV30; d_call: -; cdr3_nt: TGTGCCTGGAGTTTGGGGATTTATGGCTACACCTTC; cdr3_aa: CAWSLGIYGYTF
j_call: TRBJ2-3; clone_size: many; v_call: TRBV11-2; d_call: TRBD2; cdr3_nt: TGTGCCAGCAGCTCCCCTTCGGGTTGGACTAGCGCCTCAGATACGCAGTATTTT; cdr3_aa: CASSSPSGWTSASDTQYF